The next 27 T cell receptor beta chains were all read from a single sample in a study of technical replicates of blood from a few donors. The protocol was immunoSEQ multiplex PCR, while the TCRdb copy is restricted to in-frame clones and leaves out a portion. The sample has around 62,000 clones, 95% to 97% seen once. Material for sequencing was T cells isolated from PBMCs. The receptors derive from a human donor in good health.

The chain uses TRBV5-6 and TRBJ2-7; a weak D match, TRBD2 (6 bases). The germline V and J ends were trimmed by 2 bases and 2 bases, with 11 bases remaining between them. CDR1 SGHDT and CDR2 YYEEEE come from the germline V gene. The CDR3 loop spans 14 amino acids. CDR3 region: CASSFGLTTYEQYF. As DNA, the CDR3 is TGTGCCAGCAGCTTCGGACTAACGACCTACGAGCAGTACTTC.

This clone is a singleton in its sample. The CDR3 nucleotides read TGCAGCGTTGACACAGGGGGCGCGGTTGGTGAGCAGTTCTTC. It encodes CSVDTGGAVGEQFF. This rearrangement joins TRBV29-1 to TRBJ2-1; 9 bases agree with TRBD1. This CDR3 contains 14 residues. Germline CDR1 reads SQVTM; CDR2 reads ANQGSEA. After removal of 3 bases from V and 9 bases from J, the junction contained 9 bases not matched to a gene.

The chain joins TRBV7-2 to TRBJ2-1; 10 bases fit TRBD2. V was pared by 5 bases and J by 6 bases, with 10 bases of the junction left unmatched. From germline, CDR1 is SGHTA and CDR2 FQGNSA. This CDR3 region has 16 residues. The CDR3 here is CASSKSSGGGSNEQFF. CDR3 nucleotide sequence: TGTGCCAGCAGCAAATCTAGCGGGGGCGGTAGCAATGAGCAGTTCTTC.

The chain uses TRBV6-6 and TRBJ2-7; 7 bases are shared with TRBD2. The junction had 16 bases not matched to a gene; V was cut back by 5 bases and J by 6 bases. The CDR3 loop spans 16 amino acids. In germline, CDR1 is MNHNY, CDR2 SVGAGI (reference sequence). The DNA for the CDR3 is TGTGCCAGCAGTCTAGCGGCCATCCCCCCTCCGCCCGAGCAGTACTTC. Translated, it gives CASSLAAIPPPPEQYF.

This sequence joins TRBV6-1 and TRBJ1-4, with unresolved D. V lost 0 bases to trimming and J lost 8 bases, with 10 bases between them. The CDR3 has 14 residues. Germline lookup yields CDR1 MNHNS and CDR2 SASEGT. The CDR3 region is CASSEAETREKLFF. The CDR3 bases are TGTGCCAGCAGTGAAGCAGAGACGAGGGAAAAACTGTTTTTT.

The gene calls are TRBV10-3 and TRBJ2-7, with 9 positions matching TRBD2. CDR3 length: 14 amino acids. Germline values: CDR1 ENHRY, CDR2 SYGVKD. Trimming removed 8 bases from V and 3 bases from J; junction bases left unmatched: 8. The CDR3 loop is CAISPGLAGYEQYF. As DNA, the CDR3 is TGTGCCATCTCCCCGGGACTAGCTGGCTACGAGCAGTACTTC.

The J gene is TRBJ1-1, the V gene TRBV27; tentatively, D is TRBD1 (6 bases). The CDR3 totals 12 residues. V was trimmed by 5 bases and J by 5 bases, leaving 9 bases between them. The germline CDR1 and CDR2 sequences are MNHEY and SMNVEV (reference sequence). The CDR3 nucleotides read TGTGCCAGCAGTGAAAGGGGGACTGAAGCTTTCTTT. Its protein is CASSERGTEAFF.

The rearrangement links TRBV7-9 to TRBJ1-1, with TRBD1 identical over 7 bases. Per the germline V gene, CDR1 is SEHNR and CDR2 is FQNEAQ (reference sequence). The V segment lost 3 bases and the J segment 3 bases; nucleotides outside the gene matches: 4. CDR3 length: 14 amino acids. The CDR3 sequence: CASSFWDRDTEAFF. CDR3 DNA sequence: TGTGCCAGCAGCTTCTGGGACAGAGACACTGAAGCTTTCTTT.

This sequence joins TRBV2 and TRBJ1-1; 7 nucleotides line up with TRBD1. V shed 8 bases, J shed 0 bases, and the junction held 9 bases outside the gene matches. CDR1 and CDR2 from the germline V gene are SNHLY and FYNNEI. The CDR3 totals 15 residues. For the CDR3, the DNA is TGTGCCAGCTCCGGGACAGACCTGGTGAACACTGAAGCTTTCTTT. Translating gives CASSGTDLVNTEAFF.

V and J are TRBV5-1 and TRBJ2-5, with 11 bases identical to TRBD2. Germline CDR1 and CDR2: SGHRS and YFSETQ. The CDR3 length is 15 residues. V shed 6 bases and J 5 bases; nucleotides not matched to a gene: 9. DNA for the CDR3: TGCGCCAGCAAGCAACTAGCGGGAGTAACGGAGACCCAGTACTTC. This translates into CASKQLAGVTETQYF.

The chain carries TRBV6-1 and TRBJ2-3; D not certain. The V gene's germline CDR1 is MNHNS and CDR2 SASEGT. The CDR3 sequence is 13 residues long. The V gene lost 4 bases and the J gene lost 4 bases, with 9 bases spanning the gap. DNA of the CDR3: TGTGCCAGCAGTGTCGAGAAACCAGATACGCAGTATTTT. Translation: CASSVEKPDTQYF.

This clone was picked up one time. This chain links TRBV5-1 with TRBJ2-7, with D possibly being TRBD2 (5 bases). The V gene lost 3 bases and the J gene lost 3 bases, with 13 bases spanning the gap. The V gene's germline CDR1 is SGHRS and CDR2 YFSETQ. The CDR3 is made up of 14 amino acids. The CDR3 region has the DNA TGCGCCAGCAGCTCCCGGTACGGGATCTACGAGCAGTACTTC. Its translation: CASSSRYGIYEQYF.

This chain's CDR3 is CASSSYYEQYF. CDR3 DNA sequence: TGTGCCAGCAGCTCTTACTACGAGCAGTACTTC. The gene calls are TRBV5-6 and TRBJ2-7; D remains unclear. Germline CDR1 reads SGHDT; CDR2 reads YYEEEE. V lost 3 bases and J 3 bases, leaving 4 bases between the germline ends. The length of the CDR3 is 11 residues.

CDR3 protein: CASSLLAQITDTQYF. CDR3 bases: TGTGCCAGCAGTTTGCTAGCGCAAATCACAGATACGCAGTATTTT. The V call is TRBV28, the J call TRBJ2-3, with a tentative D call TRBD2 (6 bases). This CDR3 region has 15 residues. V lost 3 bases and J 2 bases, leaving 12 bases between the germline ends. Germline-derived CDR1 and CDR2 are MDHEN and SYDVKM.

The V and J genes are TRBV6-6 and TRBJ1-4; tentative D call: TRBD1 (5 bases). The germline V gene has CDR1 MNHNY and CDR2 SVGAGI (reference sequence). CDR3 length: 15 residues. V gave up 7 bases and J gave up 7 bases, with 19 bases separating them. The CDR3 spells CASTLRRGPGEKLFF. In DNA, the CDR3 is TGTGCCAGCACCCTTAGGAGGGGCCCAGGTGAAAAACTGTTTTTT.

The CDR3 loop reads CASSQVRGSYEQYF. CDR3 sequence (DNA): TGCGCCAGCAGCCAAGTGAGAGGGTCCTACGAGCAGTACTTC. The rearrangement uses TRBV4-3 and TRBJ2-7; a possible D gene is TRBD2 (5 bases). CDR1 and CDR2 (germline): LGHNA, YSLEER. The ends were cut back, 1 base at V and 1 base at J, with 8 bases in the middle. The CDR3 is 14 residues long.

This chain connects TRBV2 to TRBJ1-1; D might be TRBD1 (6 bases). This CDR3 region has 15 residues. Germline V gene data show CDR1 as SNHLY and CDR2 as FYNNEI. Trimming stripped 3 bases from V and 4 bases from J, with 15 bases between. The CDR3: CASSERLQGVTEAFF. The CDR3 nucleotides read TGTGCCAGCAGTGAGAGGTTACAGGGTGTCACTGAAGCTTTCTTT.

This clone is a singleton in its sample. The V call is TRBV27, the J call TRBJ1-5; TRBD1 might be the D (5 bases). Per germline, CDR1 MNHEY and CDR2 SMNVEV (reference sequence). This CDR3 is built from 14 residues. The V end lost 2 bases, the J end lost 2 bases, and 7 bases lay between the germline ends. The CDR3, as DNA: TGTGCCAGCAGTTTAGCCAGGGGCAATCAGCCCCAGCATTTT. Protein: CASSLARGNQPQHF.

V is TRBV7-9 and J is TRBJ2-1, with TRBD2 matching over 9 bases. The V segment lost 1 base and the J segment 3 bases; nucleotides outside the gene matches: 1. This CDR3 has 15 amino acids. CDR1 SEHNR and CDR2 FQNEAQ come from the germline V gene (reference sequence). CDR3 bases: TGTGCCAGCAGCTTAGGGACTAGCGACTACAATGAGCAGTTCTTC. It yields the protein CASSLGTSDYNEQFF.

CDR3 in amino acids: CASIPMAGGPGETQYF. The CDR3, as DNA: TGTGCCAGCATCCCCATGGCGGGAGGGCCGGGGGAGACCCAGTACTTC. The rearrangement links TRBV7-9 to TRBJ2-5, with 9 bases aligning to TRBD2. CDR1 SEHNR and CDR2 FQNEAQ come from the germline V gene (reference sequence). The V gene end was trimmed by 7 bases and the J gene end by 5 bases; junction bases not matched to a gene: 14. The CDR3 is made up of 16 amino acids.

The J gene is TRBJ2-7, the V gene TRBV28; 10 bases are a match to TRBD1. The germline V gene encodes CDR1 MDHEN and CDR2 SYDVKM. CDR3 length: 14 amino acids. V shed 9 bases and J 3 bases; nucleotides not matched to a gene: 8. In DNA form, the CDR3 reads TGTGCCAGTAAGCCGGGACAGGGGATCTACGAGCAGTACTTC. It specifies CASKPGQGIYEQYF.

The CDR3 DNA sequence: TGTGCCAGTAGTGTCTTAAGCGGGGACAACTACGAGCAGTACTTC. Translating it yields CASSVLSGDNYEQYF. The chain is built from TRBV19 and TRBJ2-7; D might be TRBD2 (7 bases). CDR1 and CDR2 from the germline V gene are LNHDA and SQIVND (reference sequence). V was shortened by 5 bases and J by 3 bases, with 17 bases between the two germline ends. The CDR3 is made up of 15 amino acids.

The J gene is TRBJ2-5, the V gene TRBV30; TRBD2 is a possible D gene (6 bases). Trimming pared 3 bases from V and 0 bases from J, leaving 14 bases between. CDR1 and CDR2 (germline): GTSNPN, SVGIG (reference sequence). This CDR3 contains 15 residues. Here the CDR3 DNA reads TGTGCCTGGAGCCGGGACTGGGGAAACCAAGAGACCCAGTACTTC. Protein sequence: CAWSRDWGNQETQYF.

The rearrangement joins TRBV10-3 to TRBJ2-7; D ambiguous. The germline gives CDR1 ENHRY, CDR2 SYGVKD. The CDR3 runs 11 residues. Trimming left V 10 bases short and J 4 bases short, with 11 bases between. CDR3 region: CATQAWYEQYF. The CDR3 DNA sequence: TGTGCCACCCAGGCCTGGTACGAGCAGTACTTC.

V gene TRBV5-4 combines with J gene TRBJ2-1; 10 bases line up with TRBD2. V trimming: 0 bases; J trimming: 10 bases; junction bases outside the gene matches: 4. CDR3 length equals 14 residues. Looked up from germline, CDR1 is SGHNT and CDR2 is YYREEE (reference sequence). This CDR3 is CASSLASGSGEQFF. The CDR3 region has the DNA TGTGCCAGCAGCTTGGCTAGCGGGAGCGGGGAGCAGTTCTTC.

V usage is TRBV5-8 and J usage is TRBJ1-5, with no clear D. Germline CDR1 is SGHTS and CDR2 is YDEGEE. The V gene lost 4 bases and the J gene lost 4 bases, with 9 bases spanning the gap. The CDR3 spans 13 residues. CDR3 DNA: TGTGCCAGCAGCCTGGACGCGAATCAGCCCCAGCATTTT. It yields the protein CASSLDANQPQHF.

This clone was recorded once. This chain links TRBV27 with TRBJ2-1, with TRBD2 matching 10 bases. In germline, CDR1 is MNHEY, CDR2 SMNVEV (reference sequence). After removal of 5 bases from V and 4 bases from J, the junction contained 8 bases not matched to a gene. The length of the CDR3 is 16 residues. CDR3 sequence: CASSRSTSGVYNEQFF. For the CDR3, the DNA is TGTGCCAGCAGTCGCTCTACTAGCGGGGTTTACAATGAGCAGTTCTTC.